This is a list of T cell receptor beta chains from one sample in a study of blood T cell repertoires in COVID-19. Some clones are missing from TCRdb's copy, which holds only in-frame ones; the method was immunoSEQ multiplex PCR. The data contain 200,000 or so clones, approximately 84% of them singletons. The specimen was PBMCs or T cells enriched from blood (not recorded which). The receptors were sampled from a man between 40 and 49 years old who had recovered from COVID-19. Each CDR3 is given with its conserved first and last residue. The D gene is left open where the match is weak. Rows give clone size only sometimes, using once, few, many, or a class for an expanded clone.

j_call v_call clone_size d_call cdr3_nt cdr3_aa
TRBJ2-3 TRBV30 many TRBD2 TGTGCCTGGACTTACAGAAAGACTAGCGGCTTCACAGATACGCAGTATTTT CAWTYRKTSGFTDTQYF
TRBJ2-3 TRBV29-1 - - TGCAGCGTTGAAGTAGAGAACACAGATACGCAGTATTTT CSVEVENTDTQYF
TRBJ1-1 TRBV14 many TRBD1 TGTGCCAGCAGCCAAGATATCCGAATCCGGGCCTCGGGACAGCCAGAAGCTTTCTTT CASSQDIRIRASGQPEAFF
TRBJ2-7 TRBV6-5 few - TGTGCCAGCAGAGTAATCGGTCGCGAGCAGTACTTC CASRVIGREQYF
TRBJ1-3 TRBV5-1 - - TGCGCCAGCAGCTTACAGGGAATGGGGGACACCATATATTTT CASSLQGMGDTIYF
TRBJ2-1 TRBV5-4 - TRBD2 TGTGCCAGCAGCCTACACCTGACTAGCGGGGGGAATGAGCAGTTCTTC CASSLHLTSGGNEQFF
TRBJ1-4 TRBV6-5 - - TGTGCCAGCAGACACCCAGACAGTTTGAAACTGTTTTTT CASRHPDSLKLFF
TRBJ1-5 TRBV7-9 - TRBD1 TGTGCCAGCAGCCTGGGACAGGGAAATAGCAATCAGCCCCAGCATTTT CASSLGQGNSNQPQHF
TRBJ2-3 TRBV20-1 - TRBD2 TGCAGTGCTAGTGAGACTAGCGGGGGGGCCTGGGGGCAGTATTTT CSASETSGGAWGQYF
TRBJ2-1 TRBV4-2 - TRBD2 TGTGCCAGCAGCCAAGAAGAGACTAGCGGGAATGAGCAGTTCTTC CASSQEETSGNEQFF
TRBJ2-3 TRBV4-1 - TRBD2 TGCGCCAGCAGCCAAGCTAGCGGGGGGGCTCAGGATACGCAGTATTTT CASSQASGGAQDTQYF
TRBJ2-3 TRBV5-1 - TRBD2 TGCGCCAGCAGCGACAGACTAGCGGGCAGGGGAGATACGCAGTATTTT CASSDRLAGRGDTQYF
TRBJ1-4 TRBV7-2 - TRBD1 TGTGCCAGCAGCTACTCAGGGGGCCCTAATGAAAAACTGTTTTTT CASSYSGGPNEKLFF
TRBJ1-2 TRBV2 many - TGTGCCAGCAGCTACAGGGCGAATAGTGGCTACACCTTC CASSYRANSGYTF
TRBJ1-1 TRBV19 few TRBD1 TGTGCCAGTAGTATGGACAGGGGATCGACTGAAGCTTTCTTT CASSMDRGSTEAFF
TRBJ2-7 TRBV7-9 - TRBD1 TGTGCCAGCAGCGTCGGGACAGGGTCCCACGAGCAGTACTTC CASSVGTGSHEQYF
TRBJ2-7 TRBV24-1 once - TGTGCCACCAGTGACCCTAATAGACCCAGGGAGCAGTACTTC CATSDPNRPREQYF
TRBJ1-2 TRBV6-5 - - TGTGCCAGCAGCCGGGATTGGGGAGGCGGCTATGGCTACACCTTC CASSRDWGGGYGYTF
TRBJ1-6 TRBV28 - - TGTGCCAGCAGTTTGGGTTCCCTAGGCTCCTATAATTCACCCCTCCACTTT CASSLGSLGSYNSPLHF
TRBJ2-1 TRBV21-1 - - TGTGCCAGCAGCACTCTTCCTCGAACAGGGGAAGGAGGCTTACTCAATGAGCAGTTCTTC CASSTLPRTGEGGLLNEQFF
TRBJ2-5 TRBV27 - TRBD2 TGTGCCAGCAGTTTAGGGTCGCGGGGGGCCTGGGAGACCCAGTACTTC CASSLGSRGAWETQYF
TRBJ1-3 TRBV7-3 - - TGTGCCAGCAGCTTATCTCGGGATGACACCATATATTTT CASSLSRDDTIYF
TRBJ2-7 TRBV29-1 - - TGCAGCGCCCGGGGAAGTGGATACGAGCAGTACTTC CSARGSGYEQYF
TRBJ1-6 TRBV18 - TRBD1 TGTGCCAGCTCAAAGGGGACAGGGGAGGTGTCACCCCTCCACTTT CASSKGTGEVSPLHF
TRBJ1-4 TRBV7-8 - - TGTGCCAGCAGCTCCCCAGGGCTCAGGGAAAAACTGTTTTTT CASSSPGLREKLFF
TRBJ1-2 TRBV4-1 - TRBD1 TGCGCCAGCAGCCAGTTACCCCTGCAGGGGGCGCGTTATGGCTACACCTTC CASSQLPLQGARYGYTF
TRBJ1-2 TRBV28 - - TGTGCCAGCAGTTTATACTGGAACTATGGCTACACCTTC CASSLYWNYGYTF
TRBJ2-5 TRBV7-2 - - TGTGCCAGCAGCTTTGGACAGCTAAACCAAGAGACCCAGTACTTC CASSFGQLNQETQYF
TRBJ2-6 TRBV6-2/TRBV6-3 few - TGTGCCAGCAGTTTCCAAGGGGACTCTGGGGCCAACGTCCTGACTTTC CASSFQGDSGANVLTF
TRBJ1-6 TRBV25-1 once TRBD1 TGTGCCAGCAGTGGACCTAGGACAGGTCTTAATTCACCCCTCCACTTT CASSGPRTGLNSPLHF
TRBJ2-7 TRBV7-2 once - TGTGCCAGCAGCGATAGCATCTTCTACGAGCAGTACTTC CASSDSIFYEQYF
TRBJ2-3 TRBV3-1/TRBV3-2 - - TGTGCCAGCAGCCCCCAATGGGGAGGAGATACGCAGTATTTT CASSPQWGGDTQYF
TRBJ1-4 TRBV5-1 once - TGCGCCAGCAGCTTGTCGGGGGTAACTAATGAAAAACTGTTTTTT CASSLSGVTNEKLFF
TRBJ1-2 TRBV15 many TRBD1 TGTGCCACCAGCAGAGAGGCAGGGGGTTTGCACTATGGCTACACCTTC CATSREAGGLHYGYTF
TRBJ2-3 TRBV9 - - TGTGCCAGCAGCGTAGTGATAGGGGGAAATACAGATACGCAGTATTTT CASSVVIGGNTDTQYF
TRBJ1-1 TRBV25-1 - - TGTGCCAGCAGTGAAATTGGGTCAGGGAACACTGAAGCTTTCTTT CASSEIGSGNTEAFF
TRBJ1-4 TRBV7-6 - TRBD1 TGTGCCAGCAGCCTACGGACAGGATATACGTCTGGAAAACTGTTTTTT CASSLRTGYTSGKLFF
TRBJ2-2 TRBV10-3 - TRBD2 TGTGCCATCAGCTGGGGACTAGCGAGAAGCGGGGAGCTGTTTTTT CAISWGLARSGELFF
TRBJ2-1 TRBV13 - - TGTGCCAGCAGCTTACGAGAGGGTGGGGATTACAATGAGCAGTTCTTC CASSLREGGDYNEQFF
TRBJ2-7 TRBV28 - TRBD2 TGTGCCAGCAGTTCCCCATTGGAGCGGGGAGGGGCCTACGAGCAGTACTTC CASSSPLERGGAYEQYF
TRBJ1-1 TRBV11-1 - - TGTGCCAGCAGCGCCCCGGGAGAAGCTTTCTTT CASSAPGEAFF
TRBJ1-2 TRBV3-1/TRBV3-2 - TRBD1 TGTGCCAGCAGCTCATGGGACAGGGAAGGTGGCTACACCTTC CASSSWDREGGYTF
TRBJ2-5 TRBV13 - TRBD2 TGTGCCAGCAGTCTCGAGAGCGGGGAAGAGACCCAGTACTTC CASSLESGEETQYF
TRBJ1-3 TRBV7-6 - TRBD1 TGTGCCAGCAGCTTAGAGGGACAGGGCGGTGGAAACACCATATATTTT CASSLEGQGGGNTIYF
TRBJ2-5 TRBV9 - - TGTGCCAGCAGCCCCGGCCTCCGGGGGGAGACCCAGTACTTC CASSPGLRGETQYF
TRBJ1-1 TRBV7-9 - TRBD1 TGTGCCAGCAGCTTAGTGCCAACGGGACAGGGATTGCGCTACACTGAAGCTTTCTTT CASSLVPTGQGLRYTEAFF
TRBJ1-5 TRBV9 - - TGTGCCAGCAGCGTAGTAGAGCGAGAATTTGCCTCCCGGCGGCAGCCCCAGCATTTT CASSVVEREFASRRQPQHF
TRBJ2-3 TRBV4-2 once TRBD2 TGTGCCAGCAGCCAAGGTCGGACTAGCGGGGGGATAGATACGCAGTATTTT CASSQGRTSGGIDTQYF
TRBJ2-3 TRBV19 once TRBD2 TGTGCCAGTAGCGGACTAGCGGGGGGCACAGATACGCAGTATTTT CASSGLAGGTDTQYF
TRBJ2-3 TRBV11-3 - - TGTGCCAGCAGCTTAGGATACAGGGAGGGATCAGATACGCAGTATTTT CASSLGYREGSDTQYF
TRBJ1-4 TRBV27 - TRBD1 TGTGCCAGCAGTACCCTACAGGGGGCCGGGGAAAAACTGTTTTTT CASSTLQGAGEKLFF
TRBJ2-1 TRBV4-1 - TRBD2 TGCGCCAGCAGCCGTGTCCCGGGACTAGTCAATGAGCAGTTCTTC CASSRVPGLVNEQFF
TRBJ1-1 TRBV18 once TRBD1 TGTGCCAGCTCGAGGGACAGGGGAGACACTGAAGCTTTCTTT CASSRDRGDTEAFF
TRBJ1-1 TRBV6-2/TRBV6-3 - - TGTGCCAGCAGTACCATACGGGGAGGCGAAGCTTTCTTT CASSTIRGGEAFF
TRBJ2-5 TRBV14 - - TGTGCCAGCAGCCAAAATCCCCCTGCGGTTGGAGGGACCCAGTACTTC CASSQNPPAVGGTQYF